These 20 T cell receptor beta chains came from one sample sequenced in a study of cytomegalovirus exposure and HLA in healthy donors (dated by TCRdb to the late 2010s). The receptor library was made with the immunoSEQ multiplex PCR assay. A mixture of 60 forward primers for TCR Vbeta segments and 13 reverse primers for TCR Jbeta segments was used in the multiplex PCR. TCRdb holds this immuneACCESS table with in-frame rearrangements only. Some clones are missing; in checked studies, unresolved V genes explain under half, and the rest has no known cause. The sample table holds about 200,000 clones, of which about three quarters were seen once. The top ten clones comprise less than 20% of the sample. Sequenced material: PBMCs. These receptor sequences come from a man aged 35 to 55 in good health and CMV-seronegative.

The chain employs TRBV2 and TRBJ2-7; TRBD2 is a possible D gene (5 bases). This CDR3 is 12 amino acids long. Trimming removed 3 bases at V and 7 bases at J, with 10 bases between. The germline V gene has CDR1 SNHLY and CDR2 FYNNEI. The CDR3 DNA reads as TGTGCCAGCAGTGACCCTCCGGGGGAGCAGTACTTC. Its translation: CASSDPPGEQYF.

The chain joins TRBV4-3 to TRBJ2-3, with D perhaps matching TRBD2 (6 bases). The V end lost 4 bases, the J end lost 2 bases, and 10 bases lay between the germline ends. Germline assignment: CDR1 LGHNA and CDR2 YSLEER. The CDR3 sequence is 14 residues long. The CDR3 loop is CASSPGSLTDTQYF. In DNA form, the CDR3 reads TGCGCCAGCAGCCCCGGGAGCCTCACAGATACGCAGTATTTT.

This chain joins TRBV6-5 and TRBJ2-3; 7 nucleotides agree with TRBD1. V lost 2 bases and J lost 1; bases outside the gene matches: 3. This CDR3 has 15 amino acids. Germline CDR1 and CDR2: MNHEY and SVGAGI. The CDR3 protein is CASSYQGVGTDTQYF. As DNA, the CDR3 is TGTGCCAGCAGTTACCAGGGGGTGGGCACAGATACGCAGTATTTT.

A single count supports this clone. The J gene is TRBJ1-4, the V gene TRBV5-5; the match to TRBD1 covers 8 bases. J lost 5 bases, V lost 7 bases, and 7 bases had no gene match. CDR3 size: 14 residues. CDR1 is SGHKS, CDR2 YYEKEE, per germline (reference sequence). The CDR3 reads CASPKTGVNEKLFF. The CDR3 region has the DNA TGTGCCAGCCCCAAGACAGGGGTAAATGAAAAACTGTTTTTT.

The chain couples TRBV29-1 to TRBJ2-7; 9 bases match TRBD2. The germline V gene encodes CDR1 SQVTM and CDR2 ANQGSEA. This CDR3 comprises 14 residues. J was trimmed by 3 bases and V by 4 bases; bases with no gene match: 7. As DNA, the CDR3 is TGCAGCGTTGTTTTACCGCGGGAGGGCTACGAGCAGTACTTC. It specifies CSVVLPREGYEQYF.

V gene TRBV4-1 combines with J gene TRBJ1-3; TRBD1 matches 7 bases. Per germline, CDR1 MGHRA and CDR2 YSYEKL. The junction had 3 bases not matched to a gene; V was cut back by 7 bases and J by 0 bases. The CDR3 spans 14 residues. CDR3 DNA: TGCGCCAGCAATGACAGGGCCTCTGGAAACACCATATATTTT. Its translation: CASNDRASGNTIYF.

The chain has TRBV7-3 and TRBJ2-1; D may be TRBD2 (5 bases). Germline lookup yields CDR1 SGHTA and CDR2 FQGTGA. Trimming stripped 5 bases from V and 4 bases from J, with 15 bases between. The CDR3 extends over 15 amino acids. DNA of the CDR3: TGTGCCAGCAGCCCCCGGGGAGCGTCATACAATGAGCAGTTCTTC. It encodes CASSPRGASYNEQFF. The full variable domain, rest sourced from reference TRBV7-3 and TRBJ2-1, is GAGVSQTPSNKVTEKGKYVELRCDPISGHTALYWYRQSLGQGPEFLIYFQGTGAADDSGLPNDRFFAVRPEGSVSTLKIQRTERGDSAVYLCASSPRGASYNEQFFGPGTRLTVL.

The CDR3 nucleotides are TGTGCCAGCAGTAGCATGATGAACACTGAAGCTTTCTTT. Translating it yields CASSSMMNTEAFF. The chain uses TRBV2 and TRBJ1-1; D unclear. Trimming took 5 bases from V and 0 from J, leaving 7 bases between them. Germline V gene data show CDR1 as SNHLY and CDR2 as FYNNEI. CDR3 length: 13 amino acids.

This chain links TRBV9 with TRBJ2-3; D remains unclear. Trimming cost V 3 bases and J 7 bases, with 6 bases left between them. The CDR3 runs to 11 residues. CDR1 is SGDLS, CDR2 YYNGEE, per germline. For the CDR3, the DNA is TGTGCCAGCAGCGCCCTACATACGCAGTATTTT. Translating gives CASSALHTQYF.

In DNA form, the CDR3 reads TGTGCCAGCAGCGGGCTAAGGGGGTGGGTCGGCAATCAGCCCCAGCATTTT. Translation: CASSGLRGWVGNQPQHF. The chain has TRBV7-2 and TRBJ1-5; tentatively, D is TRBD1 (6 bases). The CDR3 has 17 amino acids. Per the germline V gene, CDR1 is SGHTA and CDR2 is FQGNSA. The V gene lost 5 bases and the J gene lost 2 bases, with 19 bases spanning the gap. Full variable domain (outside the CDR3, taken from reference TRBV7-2 and TRBJ1-5): GAGVSQSPSNKVTEKGKDVELRCDPISGHTALYWYRQSLGQGLEFLIYFQGNSAPDKSGLPSDRFSAERTGGSVSTLTIQRTQQEDSAVYLCASSGLRGWVGNQPQHFGDGTRLSIL.

This clone was detected a few times. The chain combines TRBV6-4 with TRBJ1-1, with a weak D call TRBD1 (5 bases). Trimming removed 8 bases from V and 0 bases from J, with 13 bases in between. The CDR3 totals 14 residues. CDR1 MRHNA and CDR2 SNTAGT come from the germline V gene. CDR3 DNA sequence: TGTGCCAGCCGCAACACGGACATGAACACTGAAGCTTTCTTT. This codes for CASRNTDMNTEAFF.

A single count supports this clone. The genes are TRBV7-3 and TRBJ2-1; 9 bases align to TRBD2. The J segment lost 8 bases and the V segment lost 5 bases, leaving 13 bases of the junction unmatched. The CDR3 has 16 amino acids. Germline CDR1 reads SGHTA; CDR2 reads FQGTGA. The CDR3 loop is CASSPQRSSGSYEQFF. In DNA, the CDR3 is TGTGCCAGCAGCCCCCAGAGGAGTAGCGGGAGCTATGAGCAGTTCTTC.

In its sample, this clone was seen a few times. The genes are TRBV19 and TRBJ1-1, with 9 bases identical to TRBD1. In germline, CDR1 is LNHDA, CDR2 SQIVND (reference sequence). This CDR3 contains 13 residues. V shed 5 bases and J 6 bases; nucleotides not matched to a gene: 4. The CDR3 sequence is CASSQQGAAEAFF. CDR3 DNA sequence: TGTGCCAGTAGTCAACAGGGGGCCGCTGAAGCTTTCTTT.

Turning to this clone: Sequence at one end of the junction differs from germline and may be a read error. As DNA, the CDR3 is TGTTCCAGCAGCTTTACGGTCTGGGCAGGCACAGATACGCAGTATTTT. Its translation is CSSSFTVWAGTDTQYF. The chain carries TRBV7-9 and TRBJ2-3; D is undetermined. The germline V gene encodes CDR1 SEHNR and CDR2 FQNEAQ (reference sequence). The CDR3 is 16 residues long.

The rearrangement joins TRBV19 to TRBJ2-2; D is uncertain. The V gene's germline CDR1 is LNHDA and CDR2 SQIVND (reference sequence). The CDR3 spans 13 residues. The V end was cut by 7 bases, the J end by 0 bases, with 6 bases between. The CDR3 loop is CASTATNTGELFF. The CDR3 DNA is TGTGCCAGTACCGCTACGAACACCGGGGAGCTGTTTTTT.

This clone was seen just once. V gene TRBV28 combines with J gene TRBJ1-5, with D uncertain. CDR1 and CDR2 (germline): MDHEN, SYDVKM. This CDR3 has 14 residues. V lost 3 bases, J lost 4 bases, and 10 bases lay in between. CDR3 sequence reads: CASSFRRLNQPQHF. In DNA, the CDR3 is TGTGCCAGCAGTTTCCGCAGGCTAAATCAGCCCCAGCATTTT.

CDR3: CASSRTLSGTSGGSTDTQYF. The CDR3 DNA sequence: TGTGCCAGCAGCCGTACTCTATCCGGGACTAGCGGGGGAAGCACAGATACGCAGTATTTT. The chain combines TRBV4-2 with TRBJ2-3; 14 bases agree with TRBD2. This CDR3 is 20 amino acids long. The J segment lost 0 bases and the V segment lost 4 bases, leaving 12 bases of the junction unmatched. Germline-derived CDR1 and CDR2 are LGHNA and YNFKEQ.

There are a few counts of this clone. The chain links TRBV9 to TRBJ2-3; D perhaps matches TRBD2 (5 bases). Germline V gene sequence: CDR1 SGDLS, CDR2 YYNGEE. The CDR3 is made up of 11 amino acids. Trimming removed 3 bases from V and 6 bases from J, with 5 bases in between. CDR3 nucleotide sequence: TGTGCCAGCAGCGGGAGGGATACGCAGTATTTT. Amino acids: CASSGRDTQYF.

This clone was counted a single time. This rearrangement joins TRBV5-1 to TRBJ2-1, with D unresolved. V was pared by 5 bases and J by 0 bases, with 6 bases between. In germline, CDR1 is SGHRS, CDR2 YFSETQ. This CDR3 comprises 13 residues. Written as DNA, the CDR3 is TGCGCCAGCAGGGCTGACTCCTACAATGAGCAGTTCTTC. As protein: CASRADSYNEQFF.

The chain carries TRBV7-2 and TRBJ2-7; tentatively, D is TRBD1 (5 bases). CDR1 is SGHTA and CDR2 is FQGNSA in the germline V gene. The CDR3 is made up of 15 amino acids. Trimming removed 2 bases at V and 2 bases at J, with 13 bases between. The CDR3 bases are TGTGCCAGCAGCTTACTGGGGCCGTCAACCTACGAGCAGTACTTC. This translates into CASSLLGPSTYEQYF. Drawing the rest from reference TRBV7-2 and TRBJ2-7, the complete variable domain is GAGVSQSPSNKVTEKGKDVELRCDPISGHTALYWYRQSLGQGLEFLIYFQGNSAPDKSGLPSDRFSAERTGGSVSTLTIQRTQQEDSAVYLCASSLLGPSTYEQYFGPGTRLTVT.